Below, 22 T cell receptor beta chains from the same sample are listed, as sequenced in a study of OX40 agonist ivuxolimab in advanced cancers. TCRdb's table, derived via immunoSEQ multiplex PCR, lists solely in-frame clones and lacks some. The sample lists under 100,000 clones, 75% to 90% occurring once. Sequenced here: CD4+ or CD8+ T cells sorted from blood, sampled in a trial of the OX40 agonist ivuxolimab. These receptors all come from an adult with an advanced solid tumor such as melanoma, head and neck, liver or kidney cancer.

This sequence joins TRBV4-2 and TRBJ2-2; the D gene is possibly TRBD2 (5 bases). Germline assignment: CDR1 LGHNA and CDR2 YNFKEQ. The CDR3 is 16 residues long. V was shortened by 1 base and J by 4 bases, with 13 bases between the two germline ends. CDR3 sequence reads: CASSQAGGPSTGELFF. CDR3 nucleotide sequence: TGTGCCAGCAGCCAAGCGGGCGGGCCGAGCACCGGGGAGCTGTTTTTT.

As regards this clone: The same CDR3 arises from other DNA sequences in this sample as well. The chain couples TRBV2 to TRBJ2-2; 15 bases are a match to TRBD2. V lost 8 bases, J lost 4 bases, and 11 bases stayed unmatched. In germline, CDR1 is SNHLY, CDR2 FYNNEI. This CDR3 has 18 residues. CDR3 residues: CASSPGLAGGSPTGELFF. The CDR3 coding sequence is TGTGCCAGCTCACCGGGACTAGCGGGGGGCTCGCCCACCGGGGAGCTGTTTTTT.

The V and J genes are TRBV7-6 and TRBJ2-7, with unresolved D. V lost 5 bases and J 2 bases, leaving 19 bases between the germline ends. The CDR3 sequence is 16 residues long. Looked up from germline, CDR1 is SGHVS and CDR2 is FNYEAQ. Here the CDR3 DNA reads TGTGCCAGCAGCCCCCCGCCGTACAGCACGGCCTACGAGCAGTACTTC. Its protein is CASSPPPYSTAYEQYF.

The V call is TRBV9, the J call TRBJ1-3, with D tentatively TRBD1 (6 bases). This CDR3 is 15 amino acids long. Between the trimmed V and J ends, which lost 4 bases and 6 bases, there was a span of 17 bases. Germline V gene data show CDR1 as SGDLS and CDR2 as YYNGEE. CDR3 sequence reads: CASSPTPGHKNTIYF. Here the CDR3 DNA reads TGTGCCAGCAGCCCAACGCCGGGACACAAAAACACCATATATTTT.

The chain joins TRBV5-1 to TRBJ2-2, with D perhaps being TRBD1 or TRBD2 (5 bases each). The V gene's germline CDR1 is SGHRS and CDR2 YFSETQ. The CDR3 is 15 residues long. V dropped 1 base and J dropped 6 bases, with 13 bases sitting between them. Written as DNA, the CDR3 is TGCGCCAGCAGCTTGTCGGCAGGGCGGGCCGGGGAGCTGTTTTTT. Translation gives CASSLSAGRAGELFF.

The count of this clone is one. V and J are TRBV5-6 and TRBJ2-3, with 8 bases aligning to TRBD1. The CDR3 runs 15 residues. CDR1 and CDR2 from the germline V gene are SGHDT and YYEEEE. The J segment lost 0 bases and the V segment lost 4 bases, leaving 4 bases of the junction unmatched. In nucleotides, the CDR3 is TGTGCCAGCAGCCTAAGGACAGGGAGCACAGATACGCAGTATTTT. Translated, it gives CASSLRTGSTDTQYF. Full variable domain (remainder filled in from reference TRBV5-6 and TRBJ2-3): DAGVTQSPTHLIKTRGQQVTLRCSPKSGHDTVSWYQQALGQGPQFIFQYYEEEERQRGNFPDRFSGHQFPNYSSELNVNALLLGDSALYLCASSLRTGSTDTQYFGPGTRLTVL.

The chain couples TRBV19 to TRBJ1-6; 8 bases fit TRBD1. The CDR3 has 14 amino acids. Per germline, CDR1 LNHDA and CDR2 SQIVND (reference sequence). The trim removed 5 bases at V and 9 bases at J, leaving 6 bases unmatched. CDR3 in amino acids: CASSLSGGGSPLHF. The CDR3 region has the DNA TGTGCCAGTAGTCTCTCAGGGGGCGGTTCACCCCTCCACTTT.

The sample holds a few counts of this clone. The chain is built from TRBV2 and TRBJ1-2; unclear D gene. Germline V gene data show CDR1 as SNHLY and CDR2 as FYNNEI. This CDR3 is built from 13 residues. V was shortened by 4 bases and J by 8 bases, with 14 bases between the two germline ends. The CDR3 region has the DNA TGTGCCAGCAGTGTGTCGCCCGCCCAAGGCTACACCTTC. Its translation: CASSVSPAQGYTF.

This chain links TRBV2 with TRBJ1-4, with D possibly being TRBD1 (6 bases). Germline V CDR1 and CDR2: SNHLY, FYNNEI. V was cut by 2 bases and J by 11 bases, with 21 bases left in between. This CDR3 comprises 16 residues. The CDR3 nucleotides are TGTGCCAGCAGTGAATGGGGCCCCGAAGGGGGTGGGAAACTGTTTTTT. Its translation: CASSEWGPEGGGKLFF. The full variable domain, rest sourced from reference TRBV2 and TRBJ1-4, is EPEVTQTPSHQVTQMGQEVILRCVPISNHLYFYWYRQILGQKVEFLVSFYNNEISEKSEIFDDQFSVERPDGSNFTLKIRSTKLEDSAMYFCASSEWGPEGGGKLFFGSGTQLSVL.

The CDR3 nucleotides read TGTGCCAGCAGCGTAGCGGGGGGCTCTGCGGAGCCCCAGCATTTT. Protein: CASSVAGGSAEPQHF. The rearrangement uses TRBV9 and TRBJ1-5; D possibly corresponds to TRBD1 (6 bases). The germline CDR1 and CDR2 sequences are SGDLS and YYNGEE. Trimming stripped 0 bases from V and 8 bases from J, with 15 bases between. The CDR3 is 15 amino acids.

For this clone: The conserved phenylalanine or tryptophan normally closing the CDR3 is absent here, so this likely arose from a read error. The V and J genes are TRBV9 and TRBJ1-6; D might be TRBD1 (6 bases). CDR3 size: 15 residues. The V and J ends lost 0 bases and 8 bases respectively, with 12 bases between them. Germline lookup yields CDR1 SGDLS and CDR2 YYNGEE. CDR3 region: CASSVAPGEHSPLHL. In DNA, the CDR3 is TGTGCCAGCAGCGTAGCTCCAGGGGAGCATTCACCCCTCCACCTT.

The chain has TRBV5-1 and TRBJ2-3; 13 bases line up with TRBD2. Germline-derived CDR1 and CDR2 are SGHRS and YFSETQ. CDR3 length: 18 amino acids. J lost 0 bases, V lost 4 bases, and 8 bases had no gene match. CDR3 in amino acids: CASSPGTSGALSTDTQYF. CDR3 nucleotide sequence: TGCGCCAGCAGCCCGGGGACTAGCGGGGCCCTAAGCACAGATACGCAGTATTTT.

This chain connects TRBV7-2 to TRBJ2-1; 8 nucleotides line up with TRBD1. The CDR3 contains 15 residues. Germline CDR1 SGHTA, CDR2 FQGNSA. The V and J ends lost 4 bases and 9 bases, in that order; junction bases with no gene match: 11. CDR3: CASSYAGGSEGEQFF. DNA for the CDR3: TGTGCCAGCAGCTATGCAGGGGGCTCAGAGGGTGAGCAGTTCTTC.

The chain uses TRBV18 and TRBJ1-1, with D possibly matching TRBD1 (5 bases). The CDR3 runs to 14 residues. Germline V gene lookup returns CDR1 KGHSH and CDR2 LQKENI. V lost 3 bases and J 0 bases, leaving 8 bases between the germline ends. This CDR3 reads CASSPRALNTEAFF. CDR3 DNA sequence: TGTGCCAGCTCACCCAGGGCACTGAACACTGAAGCTTTCTTT.

This clone was counted a single time. The chain has TRBV10-3 and TRBJ1-5, with D hard to call. From germline, CDR1 is ENHRY and CDR2 SYGVKD. This CDR3 has 12 residues. The V gene lost 2 bases and the J gene lost 4 bases, with 3 bases spanning the gap. The CDR3 loop reads CAISEGNQPQHF. DNA of the CDR3: TGTGCCATCAGTGAGGGGAATCAGCCCCAGCATTTT.

The J gene is TRBJ2-7, the V gene TRBV11-3; possibly TRBD2 for D (6 bases). The CDR3 runs 14 residues. Germline assignment: CDR1 SGHNT and CDR2 YENEEA. The germline V and J ends were trimmed by 5 bases and 0 bases, with 11 bases remaining between them. CDR3 DNA sequence: TGTGCCAGCAGCCCCGAGGAGGGCTCCTACGAGCAGTACTTC. Translation: CASSPEEGSYEQYF.

The count of this clone is one. CDR3 in amino acids: CASSSDRAGEKLFF. As DNA, the CDR3 is TGTGCCAGCAGTTCCGACAGGGCCGGCGAAAAACTGTTTTTT. This rearrangement joins TRBV27 to TRBJ1-4, with 7 positions matching TRBD1. V dropped 4 bases and J dropped 8; count of bases not matched to a gene: 7. CDR1 and CDR2 (germline): MNHEY, SMNVEV (reference sequence). CDR3 length: 14 residues.

The chain employs TRBV27 and TRBJ1-1, with TRBD1 matching over 7 bases. Germline lookup yields CDR1 MNHEY and CDR2 SMNVEV (reference sequence). Trimming took 6 bases from V and 5 from J; bases not matched to a gene: 6. The CDR3 has 13 residues. In DNA form, the CDR3 reads TGTGCCAGCAGCCCTTCCAGGGGGACTGAAGCTTTCTTT. Protein sequence: CASSPSRGTEAFF.

The chain couples TRBV2 to TRBJ2-2; 8 positions match TRBD2. CDR1 and CDR2 from the germline V gene are SNHLY and FYNNEI. The V and J ends lost 3 bases and 4 bases, in that order; junction bases with no gene match: 4. The CDR3 sequence is 15 residues long. The CDR3 spells CASSEAGGPTGELFF. DNA for the CDR3: TGTGCCAGCAGTGAGGCGGGGGGACCCACCGGGGAGCTGTTTTTT.

The chain employs TRBV15 and TRBJ2-1, with TRBD1 matching over 9 bases. CDR1 and CDR2 (germline): LNHNV, YYDKDF (reference sequence). This CDR3 is built from 14 residues. V was clipped by 6 bases and J by 10 bases; unmatched bases: 10. The DNA for the CDR3 is TGTGCCACCAGGGGGGACAGGGCTCTTTACGAGCAGTTCTTC. Its translation: CATRGDRALYEQFF. Together with reference TRBV15 and TRBJ2-1, the CDR3 gives the full variable domain: DAMVIQNPRYQVTQFGKPVTLSCSQTLNHNVMYWYQQKSSQAPKLLFHYYDKDFNNEADTPDNFQSRRPNTSFCFLDIRSPGLGDTAMYLCATRGDRALYEQFFGPGTRLTVL.

The J gene is TRBJ2-1, the V gene TRBV5-1; no reliable D call. The V end was cut by 0 bases, the J end by 6 bases, with 10 bases between. CDR3 length: 14 residues. Germline CDR1 SGHRS, CDR2 YFSETQ. The CDR3 bases are TGCGCCAGCAGCTTGGGAGCGAGCTCCAATGAGCAGTTCTTC. Encoded protein: CASSLGASSNEQFF. The whole variable domain, remainder taken from reference TRBV5-1 and TRBJ2-1, is KAGVTQTPRYLIKTRGQQVTLSCSPISGHRSVSWYQQTPGQGLQFLFEYFSETQRNKGNFPGRFSGRQFSNSRSEMNVSTLELGDSALYLCASSLGASSNEQFFGPGTRLTVL.

A single count supports this clone. The rearrangement links TRBV7-2 to TRBJ2-1, with 15 bases identical to TRBD2. Trimming took 5 bases from V and 9 from J; bases not matched to a gene: 2. The CDR3 totals 14 residues. Germline values: CDR1 SGHTA, CDR2 FQGNSA. CDR3 coding DNA: TGTGCCAGCAGCCAGGGACTAGCGGGGGGTGAGCAGTTCTTC. It specifies CASSQGLAGGEQFF.